This T cell receptor beta chain was profiled in a study of cytomegalovirus exposure and HLA in healthy donors (TCRdb year 2017). About the investigation overall: According to an earlier analysis of 587 of the donors, some 180 million T cells yielded some 110 million unique TCR beta sequences and 250 to 350 Gb of sequence data. An early release that covered about 600 HLA-typed donors contained approximately 290 gigabases of sequencing data and about 93 million unique TCR sequences. The genetic ancestry cluster associated with self-reported Caucasian donors included about four fifths of the 300 to 400 genotyped donors. The study aimed to test whether cataloging public T cell receptors could reveal signatures of past pathogen exposure. Using immunosequencing, the study profiled T cell repertoires from fewer than 700 subjects and related those repertoires to cytomegalovirus serostatus. Along with the approximately 650-subject first cohort, a separate validation cohort of 120 different subjects was used. To predict cytomegalovirus infection status, the study brought together high-throughput TCR immunosequencing, statistical association of individual TCRs with disease status, and machine learning. A later analysis re-analyzed previously published TCR beta repertoires from 666 donors and added high-resolution HLA genotyping to study TCR occurrence patterns. Rather than drawing on any new phenotypic data, the later analysis identified candidate immune exposures from TCR beta sequences and the way those sequences occurred across donors. An earlier analysis of fewer than 700 of the donors applied high-throughput TCR beta sequencing to assess whether each TCR beta V gene segment acted as functional or pseudogenic. Donor age, sex, ethnicity and CMV serostatus were compiled together with the repertoire data. Genome-wide SNP genotypes for about 55% of the 666 donors were used in a later genetic analysis, which treated that subset as a discovery cohort. All discovery cohort repertoires had been generated on a single sequencing platform. HLA typing covered class I and class II loci at four-digit resolution. The number of donors typed differed by locus, with 629-630 for A, B, C, DRB1 and DQB1, around 500 for DQA1, 600 to 610 for DPA1, and some 440 for DPB1. Roughly 5 DR-DQ haplotypes were handled as single units for association and clustering, since linkage in the cohort was strong. Across approximately 400 genotyped donors of the cohort, an average of about 240,000 unique TCR beta nucleotide sequences per donor were sequenced, and roughly a sixth of those sequences were non-productive.

Libraries were prepared through the immunoSEQ multiplex PCR assay. A mixture of 60 forward primers for TCR Vbeta segments and 13 reverse primers for TCR Jbeta segments was used in the multiplex PCR. The CDR3 region of rearranged TCR beta genes was amplified from genomic DNA by a multiplex PCR assay. Amplified TCR beta libraries were sequenced as 87-base-pair reads on the Illumina HiSeq System. The published analysis was carried out like this. Across the 700 or so repertoires, a later analysis counted approximately 75 million unique TCR beta chains, approximately 12 million of which were shared by at least two donors. To remove PCR and sequencing errors, raw reads were error-corrected and collapsed into unique sequences using a nearest-neighbor algorithm that merged closely related sequences. To assign V, D and J gene segments, CDR3 sequences were aligned to IMGT reference sequences. For a sequence to be retained, a match of at least six nucleotides was required to both a V gene segment and a J gene segment. Rearrangements were called productive when the CDR3 lacked stop codons and stayed in frame with V and J; all others were non-productive. Following IMGT convention, CDR3 was defined as the stretch from the second conserved V-encoded cysteine to the conserved J-encoded phenylalanine. The earlier analysis of 450 to 750 of the donors excluded any sequence lacking an unambiguous match to a single V gene segment. In an earlier analysis of about 590 of the donors, a V segment was called functional when productive rearrangements were above 56.7%, and segregating when the standard deviation between donors exceeded 5%. To diagnose cytomegalovirus status from the catalog of TCR beta chain sequences, a statistical classification framework was built. In a later analysis, TCR nucleotide sequences were compared against IMGT/GENE-DB human TR gene sequences so that V and J genes could be assigned. A later analysis assigned CDR3 sequences and most-parsimonious VDJ recombination scenarios with the TCRdist pipeline. In a later analysis, each TCR beta chain was defined by its CDR3 amino acid sequence together with its V-gene family, and reads lacking a unique V-gene family were excluded. A later analysis removed several hundred highly shared, low-generation-probability nucleotide sequences to deal with suspected cross-contamination and a sequencing artifact. A later analysis calculated a clonal expansion index for each public chain from normalized within-repertoire ranks of inferred template counts. A later analysis computed generation probabilities with a VDJ recombination model fitted to out-of-frame rearrangements, and checked the results against IGoR. Hypergeometric tests were used in a later analysis to score TCR-TCR, TCR-HLA and TCR-CMV co-occurrence, with a repertoire-size bias correction applied to the TCR pairs. False discovery rates were estimated in a later analysis by permuting HLA or CMV assignments 20 times. In a later analysis, co-occurring TCRs were grouped using DBSCAN, with TCRdist sequence similarity added in when clustering inside HLA-allele-positive subsets. Repertoires with fewer than 30,000 or more than 120,000 public chains, plus five repertoires with anomalous nucleotide sharing, were excluded from co-occurrence clustering. This is the immuneACCESS table as TCRdb keeps it, with only in-frame sequences that have V and J called. A part of the clones is gone; compared with another copy, unresolved V genes explain less than half, and the rest is unexplained. V, J and clone size are those of that table, while D and trimming were read from the DNA. A total of roughly 100,000 clones appear in this sample, around 79% of them only once. Together, the top ten hold 1.9% of the sample.

Note on this clone: It lacks a known antigen. No much larger clone is present one base from it, and per-base qualities are unavailable.

Via the germline V gene (reference sequence), CDR1 is LNHDA and CDR2 SQIVND. Trimming costs V 3 bases and J 3 bases, and their ends lie 10 bases apart. Taken from cysteine to phenylalanine, the CDR3 has 14 residues. The CDR3 DNA has 42 bases and is translated from base 1. The investigation overall reported the following: In vitro tests confirmed that a few of the cytomegalovirus-associated TCR beta chains recognize cytomegalovirus antigens. In a later analysis, around 17,000 TCR beta sequences were associated with specific HLA alleles at a false discovery rate of 0.05. In this cohort, only TCR beta chains were sequenced, and detectable features were limited by the absence of alpha or paired-chain data. Presence/absence analyses assumed roughly uniform sequencing depth across donors, an assumption that may not hold. Because counts were too low, roughly 16 rarely observed V segments, including chromosome 9 orphons, were excluded from the earlier analysis of 500 to 700 of the donors. The authors suggested that the approach could potentially be extended to other disease states and immunological phenotypes. Most TCR sequences were seen in very few donors, while some public TCRs were found in many individuals. An earlier analysis of some 560 of the donors showed that most TCR beta V segments appeared in productive rearrangements either about 87% or about 30% of the time, which broadly matched IMGT annotations. The sequencing pipeline was judged likely to have produced a cluster of highly shared sequence variants as a technical artifact. In a later analysis, TCR association rates were found to vary across HLA loci, with the most associated TCRs seen for DRB1 alleles and the fewest for HLA-C alleles. Because the 87-base-pair reads could not distinguish some IMGT-functional V segments, including TRBV6-2 and TRBV6-3, those segments were excluded. Most CMV-associated TCR beta chains appeared to be HLA-restricted in a later analysis, and the HLA associations seemed to be driven largely by CMV exposure. Correlated functional status among segregating V segments might be attributable to linkage disequilibrium, but an unknown experimental factor could not be ruled out. The classifier was reported to diagnose cytomegalovirus status with high specificity and sensitivity in both the original cohort and the validation cohort. In a later analysis, HLA-associated TCR beta chains were found to be more clonally expanded and to have lower generation probabilities than equally common non-associated chains. Compared with the approximately 710-donor mean, donors in an Asian-associated ancestry cluster had fewer N-insertions in productive TCRs, according to a later genetic analysis. HLA typing was unavailable for some donors at each locus, so association tests used only the typed subset. A further reported finding was that TCR beta sequences accurately predicted the HLA-A and HLA-B alleles for most subjects in the first cohort. For the cohort, immune exposure information was limited to CMV serostatus. In a later genetic analysis, a missense DCLRE1C variant was associated with V-gene and J-gene trimming of TCR beta chains, and the association was replicated in an independent cohort. A later analysis reported that several top co-occurrence clusters appeared linked to parvovirus B19, influenza, CMV and Epstein-Barr virus. When HLA alleles, especially DR and DQ, strongly co-occurred, attributing TCR associations to individual alleles was difficult. A total of roughly 160 TCR beta chains were listed by the study as associated with cytomegalovirus.

The cohort comprised 666 healthy bone marrow donors. At the time of sampling, every cohort member was nominally healthy, though immune exposures that went unrecorded were likely present. The donor was CMV seronegative and belonged to the group of roughly 330 seronegative cohort members. A peripheral blood sample was collected from each donor, and TCR beta sequencing was performed on peripheral blood mononuclear cells. Genomic DNA extraction from the blood cell samples was performed with the Qiagen DNeasy Blood Extraction Kit. The chain uses TRBV19 and TRBJ2-3; matching of 5 bases hints at TRBD2 as the D gene. Sequenced input: PBMCs. This receptor was taken from a woman aged 40 to 49 in good health and CMV-seronegative. The CDR3 reads as follows: CASSMASSTDTQYF. The DNA is TGTGCCAGTAGTATGGCTAGCAGTACAGATACGCAGTATTTT.